These 22 T cell receptor beta chains were sequenced from one sample in a study of cytomegalovirus exposure and HLA in healthy donors. Researchers ran the PCR with 60 Vbeta and 13 Jbeta primers. Repertoires were generated with immunoSEQ multiplex PCR, while TCRdb's copy carries only in-frame clones and drops some. This sample has 130,000 to 150,000 clones, with roughly 77% found just once. The sequenced material came from PBMCs. These receptors originate from a man aged 25-45 years in good health and CMV-seronegative.

This clone was observed once. V is TRBV19 and J is TRBJ2-1; tentative D call: TRBD1 (5 bases). This CDR3 region has 15 residues. Looked up from germline, CDR1 is LNHDA and CDR2 is SQIVND (reference sequence). The V end lost 1 base, the J end lost 6 bases, and 13 bases lay between the germline ends. The CDR3 here is CASSIVGARPNEQFF. The CDR3 coding sequence is TGTGCCAGTAGTATAGTTGGGGCCCGACCCAATGAGCAGTTCTTC.

The chain employs TRBV10-3 and TRBJ2-3; 7 bases map to TRBD1. J was trimmed by 2 bases and V by 10 bases; bases with no gene match: 15. The germline gives CDR1 ENHRY, CDR2 SYGVKD. The CDR3 contains 16 residues. The CDR3 loop is CATKSGTAVYTDTQYF. DNA for the CDR3: TGTGCCACCAAATCCGGGACAGCTGTATACACAGATACGCAGTATTTT.

This rearrangement joins TRBV29-1 to TRBJ1-5, with 7 positions matching TRBD1. V lost 3 bases to trimming and J lost 2 bases; unmatched junction nucleotides: 7. Looked up from germline, CDR1 is SQVTM and CDR2 is ANQGSEA. The CDR3 loop spans 15 amino acids. This CDR3 reads CSVDRDSQGNQPQHF. In nucleotides, the CDR3 is TGCAGCGTTGACCGGGACAGTCAAGGCAATCAGCCCCAGCATTTT. Looking up the rest from reference TRBV29-1 and TRBJ1-5 gives the full variable domain: SAVISQKPSRDICQRGTSLTIQCQVDSQVTMMFWYRQQPGQSLTLIATANQGSEATYESGFVIDKFPISRPNLTFSTLTVSNMSPEDSSIYLCSVDRDSQGNQPQHFGDGTRLSIL.

The chain carries TRBV6-6 and TRBJ1-3, with 8 bases matching TRBD1. The germline V gene encodes CDR1 MNHNY and CDR2 SVGAGI (reference sequence). Unmatched junction bases numbered 3, after V lost 8 bases and J lost 3 bases. This CDR3 contains 13 residues. The CDR3 here is CASLTGVGNTIYF. In DNA form, the CDR3 reads TGTGCCAGCTTGACAGGGGTTGGAAACACCATATATTTT.

The chain joins TRBV7-4 to TRBJ2-6; 8 nucleotides align to TRBD2. The CDR3 length is 18 residues. J lost 0 bases, V lost 9 bases, and 13 bases had no gene match. Germline V lookup: CDR1 SGHVT, CDR2 SQSDAQ. CDR3 bases: TGTGCCAGAGGAAGATGGCTAGCGGGTTTCTCTGGGGCCAACGTCCTGACTTTC. Protein sequence: CARGRWLAGFSGANVLTF.

This clone came up once. V usage is TRBV28 and J usage is TRBJ1-1; D not resolved. Trimming removed 6 bases from V and 11 bases from J, with 16 bases in between. CDR1 is MDHEN, CDR2 SYDVKM, per germline. This CDR3 is 12 amino acids long. The CDR3 DNA reads as TGTGCCAGCAGGGGGAGGTCCTACGTGGCTTTCTTT. It specifies CASRGRSYVAFF. The full variable domain, completed using reference TRBV28 and TRBJ1-1, is DVKVTQSSRYLVKRTGEKVFLECVQDMDHENMFWYRQDPGLGLRLIYFSYDVKMKEKGDIPEGYSVSREKKERFSLILESASTNQTSMYLCASRGRSYVAFFGQGTRLTVV.

The chain recombines TRBV27 with TRBJ2-1; unclear D gene. Germline V gene sequence: CDR1 MNHEY, CDR2 SMNVEV (reference sequence). The length of the CDR3 is 11 residues. V dropped 4 bases and J dropped 6 bases, with 4 bases sitting between them. The CDR3 nucleotides are TGTGCCAGCAGTTCCGGCAATGAGCAGTTCTTC. Protein product: CASSSGNEQFF.

This clone has only one observation. The CDR3 DNA reads as TGTGCCAGCAGTGAATTTTCGGAGGCCTCCACCGGGGAGCTGTTTTTT. Translated, it gives CASSEFSEASTGELFF. This chain links TRBV25-1 with TRBJ2-2, with D possibly being TRBD2 (5 bases). Germline V lookup: CDR1 MGHDK, CDR2 SYGVNS. Trimming took 1 base from V and 4 from J, leaving 13 bases between them. The CDR3 loop spans 16 amino acids.

V gene TRBV5-4 combines with J gene TRBJ2-3; tentatively, D is TRBD1 (5 bases). Germline V gene data show CDR1 as SGHNT and CDR2 as YYREEE (reference sequence). This CDR3 is built from 14 residues. The germline V and J ends were trimmed by 4 bases and 2 bases, with 11 bases remaining between them. CDR3 DNA sequence: TGTGCCAGCAGCCCAAGACAGACCACAGATACGCAGTATTTT. Its protein is CASSPRQTTDTQYF. Filled out from reference TRBV5-4 and TRBJ2-3, the complete variable domain reads ETGVTQSPTHLIKTRGQQVTLRCSSQSGHNTVSWYQQALGQGPQFIFQYYREEENGRGNFPPRFSGLQFPNYSSELNVNALELDDSALYLCASSPRQTTDTQYFGPGTRLTVL.

The V gene is TRBV7-2, the J gene TRBJ2-1, with 7 bases fitting TRBD1. J gave up 1 base and V 4 bases, and 1 base lay outside the gene matches. This CDR3 has 14 amino acids. Germline V gives CDR1 SGHTA, CDR2 FQGNSA. CDR3 sequence: CASSWDSSYNEQFF. Here the CDR3 DNA reads TGTGCCAGCAGCTGGGACAGTTCCTACAATGAGCAGTTCTTC.

With regard to this clone: No DNA is shown, since the ends of the CDR3 on it are uncertain; the CDR3 is the one TCRdb lists. The V and J genes are TRBV5-1 and TRBJ2-1; the tabulated D call, TRBD2, remains unverified against the DNA. The germline gives CDR1 SGHRS, CDR2 YFSETQ. A total of 12 residues make up the CDR3, ends included. The CDR3 loop is CASSLVAGGTLF.

V and J are TRBV7-9 and TRBJ1-2; the match to TRBD1 covers 8 bases. Germline V gene lookup returns CDR1 SEHNR and CDR2 FQNEAQ (reference sequence). CDR3 size: 16 residues. The V segment lost 1 base and the J segment 0 bases; nucleotides outside the gene matches: 4. The CDR3 sequence is CASSLDRGNSNYGYTF. The CDR3 coding sequence is TGTGCCAGCAGCTTAGACAGGGGGAATTCTAACTATGGCTACACCTTC.

CDR3 loop: CASNTGNTEAFF. The CDR3 nucleotides are TGTGCCAGCAATACAGGTAACACTGAAGCTTTCTTT. V is TRBV28 and J is TRBJ1-1; maybe TRBD1 (5 bases). The CDR3 runs to 12 residues. The germline V and J ends were trimmed by 7 bases and 2 bases, with 8 bases remaining between them. The germline gives CDR1 MDHEN, CDR2 SYDVKM.

The V call is TRBV7-9, the J call TRBJ1-2; no clear D gene. This CDR3 has 13 amino acids. Germline V gene data show CDR1 as SEHNR and CDR2 as FQNEAQ (reference sequence). Trimming left V 2 bases short and J 4 bases short, with 8 bases between. In DNA, the CDR3 is TGTGCCAGCAGCTTATTGACATTCTATGGCTACACCTTC. It yields the protein CASSLLTFYGYTF.

The chain combines TRBV4-2 with TRBJ1-1; TRBD1 matches 9 bases. V gave up 4 bases and J gave up 3 bases; unmatched junction bases: 6. Germline V gives CDR1 LGHNA, CDR2 YNFKEQ. The CDR3 consists of 15 residues. The CDR3 is CASSLYRGRDTEAFF. The CDR3 bases are TGTGCCAGCAGCCTCTACAGGGGGCGGGACACTGAAGCTTTCTTT.

This clone has just one count. The chain has TRBV6-5 and TRBJ2-3; D not certain. The CDR3 loop spans 12 amino acids. V was cut by 7 bases and J by 2 bases, with 7 bases left in between. The germline V gene has CDR1 MNHEY and CDR2 SVGAGI. CDR3 amino acids: CASKAATDTQYF. The DNA for the CDR3 is TGTGCCAGCAAGGCGGCCACAGATACGCAGTATTTT.

The CDR3 region is CASSQDARRGIGETQYF. CDR3 coding DNA: TGTGCCAGCAGCCAAGACGCGAGGCGGGGGATTGGAGAGACCCAGTACTTC. The rearrangement uses TRBV4-2 and TRBJ2-5, with 7 positions matching TRBD2. CDR1 and CDR2 from the germline V gene are LGHNA and YNFKEQ. With V trimmed by 0 bases and J by 4 bases, 11 bases remained unmatched. The CDR3 is 17 amino acids.

This chain uses TRBV18 with TRBJ2-7; 9 bases are a match to TRBD2. Germline V gives CDR1 KGHSH, CDR2 LQKENI. The V gene end was trimmed by 3 bases and the J gene end by 6 bases; junction bases not matched to a gene: 9. This CDR3 contains 15 residues. CDR3 protein: CASSPEAGGRTEQYF. The DNA for the CDR3 is TGTGCCAGCTCACCGGAGGCGGGGGGGCGAACCGAGCAGTACTTC.

Here the CDR3 DNA reads TGTGCCAGCAGCTTGCGCGGGGAGGGCCGGAAGCAGTATTTT. Amino acid sequence: CASSLRGEGRKQYF. The rearrangement uses TRBV5-6 and TRBJ2-3; 7 bases are shared with TRBD2. Germline V lookup: CDR1 SGHDT, CDR2 YYEEEE. Germline trimming cut 1 base from V and 11 bases from J; bases unmatched to any gene: 10. The CDR3 totals 14 residues. The whole variable domain, filled in from reference TRBV5-6 and TRBJ2-3, reads DAGVTQSPTHLIKTRGQQVTLRCSPKSGHDTVSWYQQALGQGPQFIFQYYEEEERQRGNFPDRFSGHQFPNYSSELNVNALLLGDSALYLCASSLRGEGRKQYFGPGTRLTVL.

This clone turned up a few times. This sequence joins TRBV6-1 and TRBJ2-7; 12 bases are a match to TRBD1. Germline trimming cut 4 bases from V and 1 base from J; bases unmatched to any gene: 5. The CDR3 spans 16 residues. Looked up from germline, CDR1 is MNHNS and CDR2 is SASEGT. As DNA, the CDR3 is TGTGCCAGCAGTGTCGGGACAGGGGGCAAGTCCTACGAGCAGTACTTC. Protein sequence: CASSVGTGGKSYEQYF.

This sequence joins TRBV6-5 and TRBJ1-2; D is uncertain. Per the germline V gene, CDR1 is MNHEY and CDR2 is SVGAGI. Trimming took off 2 bases at V and 2 bases at J, with 12 bases between the two ends. CDR3 size: 15 residues. CDR3 amino acids: CASSYASRVNYGYTF. The DNA for the CDR3 is TGTGCCAGCAGTTACGCCTCCCGGGTCAACTATGGCTACACCTTC.

V gene TRBV27 combines with J gene TRBJ1-6, with a possible D match to TRBD1 (6 bases). Germline values: CDR1 MNHEY, CDR2 SMNVEV (reference sequence). The CDR3 sequence is 14 residues long. Trimming left V 6 bases short and J 6 bases short, with 12 bases between. CDR3 region: CASSFGQPNSPLHF. The CDR3, as DNA: TGTGCCAGCAGCTTCGGACAGCCTAATTCACCCCTCCACTTT.